This T cell receptor (delta chain) derives from a study of human gamma delta and Vdelta1 T cells (dated by TCRdb to the late 2010s). Looking at the study overall: The study examined Delta One T cells, which are Vd1+ gamma-delta T cells, as cytotoxic effectors against acute myeloid leukemia.

The CDR3 goes from the cysteine to the phenylalanine over 18 residues. The CDR3 DNA has 54 bases and is translated from base 1. CDR1 and CDR2, per the germline V gene, are TSWWSYY and QGS. V is cut back by 2 bases and J by 4 bases, with 15 bases in the junction unmatched. The method was PCR. The sample was run on an Illumina MiSeq. Via CATT, TCRdb reprocessed the public reads, and rows with identical DNA were then joined. This sample comprises about 700 delta-chain clones, approximately 8% of them detected only once. The ten largest clonotypes hold 87% of the sample. In regard to this clone: No antigen is known for it. Base-call qualities are not available, and no considerably larger clone is one nucleotide away.

Sequencing input: differentiated CD27- Vdelta1 gamma-delta T cells from blood. Recombination connected TRDV1 to TRDJ1; 8 bases in the middle match TRDD3. The receptor was derived from a human donor in good health. CDR3 sequence: CALGEGRGIRGEGDKLIF. The DNA sequence is given as TGTGCTCTTGGGGAAGGCCGAGGGATACGAGGGGAAGGCGATAAACTCATCTTT.